This T cell receptor beta chain was sequenced for a study of control samples from healthy donors and cancer patients. The assay was immunoSEQ multiplex PCR, and TCRdb's table has in-frame clones only and misses some. This sample has 80,000 to 100,000 clones; more than 90% occur once, and the top ten carry around 3%. The V end lost 5 bases, the J end lost 3 bases, and 20 bases lay between the germline ends. The CDR3 runs 16 residues. Germline-derived CDR1 and CDR2 are SGHAT and FQNNGV. The source of this sequence is a human donor in good health. The donor label of this sample is uncertain. Sequenced: blood. This chain uses TRBV11-2 with TRBJ2-7; D not resolved. CDR3 sequence (DNA): TGTGCCAGCAGCCCGGTAAACAGAAGACAAGACTACGAGCAGTACTTC. It yields the protein CASSPVNRRQDYEQYF.